One TCR beta chain is described in this entry. No antigen is known for it. This record belongs to a study of shared clonotypes between healthy human individuals. In the study overall: Used for every donor were three CD4 naive, three CD4 memory, two CD8 naive and one CD8 memory plate.

The CDR3 length is 19 residues. The V gene end was trimmed by 2 bases and the J gene end by 7 bases; junction bases not matched to a gene: 15. Germline CDR1 is LGHNA and CDR2 is YNFKEQ. Findings and caveats of the study: Only a few donors were included, so the genetic and exposure-history diversity represented was limited.

Libraries were prepared by immunoSEQ multiplex PCR; TCRdb keeps only in-frame clonotypes and omits some of them. The data contain 2 million to 2.5 million clones, around 95% of them singletons. Material: naive CD4+ T cells sorted from blood. The subset denotes: CD45RA+ positively selected. The receptor was derived from a young man in good health. The chain carries TRBV4-2 and TRBJ2-2; 11 nucleotides agree with TRBD2. The chain's CDR3 is CASSQNGVLAGGVSGELFF. In DNA, the CDR3 is TGTGCCAGCAGCCAAAACGGGGTCCTAGCGGGAGGCGTAAGCGGGGAGCTGTTTTTT.